This TCR beta chain emerged from a study of memory CD8 T cells in hepatitis C reinfection. Regarding the study as a whole: With five donors, public clonotype conclusions could not be definitive.

From germline, CDR1 is LGHNA and CDR2 YNFKEQ. The CDR3 has 19 amino acids. V lost 1 base to trimming and J lost 4 bases; unmatched junction nucleotides: 14. Clones were read by immunoSEQ multiplex PCR, and TCRdb kept only the in-frame ones, dropping some. The sample contains 4,800 or so clones, around 90% of which appear only once. The time point here: late/post reinfection, 12 to 24 weeks after detection. No in vitro expansion preceded TCR sequencing of the sorted cells. The Montreal HEPCO cohort supplied donors who inject drugs. With respect to this clone: The antigen is not known.

This TCR derives from a man aged 50-59 years with hepatitis C virus infection. The chain recombines TRBV4-2 with TRBJ2-2, with 8 bases that match TRBD2. The sequencing sample was made of naive CD8+ T cells sorted from blood. The CDR3 DNA is TGTGCCAGCAGCCAAGTTCTAGGACTAGCCGGGAGTGGCACCGGGGAGCTGTTTTTT. Protein product: CASSQVLGLAGSGTGELFF.